A single sample gave rise to the 12 T cell receptor beta chains below, sequenced in a study of blood T cell repertoires in COVID-19. TCRdb's copy holds only in-frame clones and misses some; the assay was immunoSEQ multiplex PCR. Here the sample spans 380,000 or so clones, approximately 77% being singletons. The sample was peripheral blood. The receptors come from a human donor with acute or convalescent COVID-19. The donor label of this sample is uncertain.

The chain uses TRBV7-6 and TRBJ2-3; a weak D match, TRBD2 (5 bases). The germline gives CDR1 SGHVS, CDR2 FNYEAQ. This CDR3 spans 14 amino acids. The germline V and J ends were trimmed by 6 bases and 6 bases, with 16 bases remaining between them. CDR3: CASSPHISVDTQYF. Here the CDR3 DNA reads TGTGCCAGCAGTCCCCATATTAGCGTGGATACGCAGTATTTT.

The chain is built from TRBV28 and TRBJ2-3, with D possibly matching TRBD2 (6 bases). The CDR3 covers 16 residues. V shed 5 bases and J shed 4 bases, with 19 bases lying between them. Germline V gene sequence: CDR1 MDHEN, CDR2 SYDVKM. The CDR3 DNA reads as TGTGCCAGCAGTCACCGTTGGGGGGATGGGGCAGATACGCAGTATTTT. Translating it yields CASSHRWGDGADTQYF.

This clone was picked up one time. This chain connects TRBV15 to TRBJ1-1; D perhaps matches TRBD1 (5 bases). Germline V gene data show CDR1 as LNHNV and CDR2 as YYDKDF (reference sequence). The CDR3 loop spans 15 amino acids. V shed 0 bases and J shed 4 bases, with 12 bases lying between them. CDR3 sequence (DNA): TGTGCCACCAGCAGAGATCACGGAGGGGTCACTGAAGCTTTCTTT. This translates into CATSRDHGGVTEAFF. Full variable domain (missing parts from reference TRBV15 and TRBJ1-1): DAMVIQNPRYQVTQFGKPVTLSCSQTLNHNVMYWYQQKSSQAPKLLFHYYDKDFNNEADTPDNFQSRRPNTSFCFLDIRSPGLGDTAMYLCATSRDHGGVTEAFFGQGTRLTVV.

This chain uses TRBV29-1 with TRBJ1-2; no clear D. Looked up from germline, CDR1 is SQVTM and CDR2 is ANQGSEA. With 7 bases removed from V and 8 bases from J, the gap between germline ends came to 17 bases. This CDR3 is 12 amino acids long. The CDR3 DNA reads TGCAGCGGACCCGCCGGGGAGCTCGGCTACACCTTC. Translation: CSGPAGELGYTF. The full variable domain, with the rest looked up from reference TRBV29-1 and TRBJ1-2, is SAVISQKPSRDICQRGTSLTIQCQVDSQVTMMFWYRQQPGQSLTLIATANQGSEATYESGFVIDKFPISRPNLTFSTLTVSNMSPEDSSIYLCSGPAGELGYTFGSGTRLTVV.

This clone has only a few counts. The CDR3 DNA follows: TGTGCCAGCAGCCACCGGGGGATTTTGAACACTGAAGCTTTCTTT. Translated, it gives CASSHRGILNTEAFF. This chain joins TRBV7-9 and TRBJ1-1, with D tentatively TRBD1 (5 bases). V dropped 5 bases and J dropped 0 bases, with 13 bases sitting between them. This CDR3 has 15 residues. The V gene's germline CDR1 is SEHNR and CDR2 FQNEAQ (reference sequence).

This clone has a single count. The V gene is TRBV19, the J gene TRBJ2-1, with TRBD2 identical over 7 bases. The V and J ends lost 1 base and 9 bases, in that order; junction bases with no gene match: 9. The CDR3 is made up of 15 amino acids. CDR1 is LNHDA, CDR2 SQIVND, per germline (reference sequence). The CDR3: CASSIGAGVSSEQFF. The CDR3 nucleotides are TGTGCCAGTAGTATAGGGGCGGGGGTTAGCAGTGAGCAGTTCTTC.

In its sample, this clone was seen a few times. The chain employs TRBV9 and TRBJ2-1; 14 positions match TRBD2. The CDR3 runs to 17 residues. V was pared by 2 bases and J by 6 bases, with 7 bases of the junction left unmatched. In germline, CDR1 is SGDLS, CDR2 YYNGEE. The CDR3 protein is CASSVGLAGGKGNEQFF. The CDR3 DNA is TGTGCCAGCAGCGTCGGACTAGCGGGAGGTAAGGGCAATGAGCAGTTCTTC.

The table lists this clone with a few counts. The chain combines TRBV6-5 with TRBJ2-7; TRBD1 agrees at 7 bases. This CDR3 region has 15 residues. The V and J ends lost 2 bases and 4 bases, in that order; junction bases with no gene match: 8. CDR1 MNHEY and CDR2 SVGAGI come from the germline V gene. Here the CDR3 DNA reads TGTGCCAGCAGTTACGTGGGACAGCGCCTTTACGAGCAGTACTTC. Translation: CASSYVGQRLYEQYF.

This clone was detected only a few times. The chain couples TRBV7-2 to TRBJ2-1; 11 bases fit TRBD1. The germline gives CDR1 SGHTA, CDR2 FQGNSA. J gave up 0 bases and V 3 bases, and 1 base lay outside the gene matches. The CDR3 is 16 amino acids. The CDR3: CASSLGQGGSYNEQFF. The CDR3 bases are TGTGCCAGCAGCTTGGGACAGGGGGGCTCCTACAATGAGCAGTTCTTC.

This chain links TRBV2 with TRBJ1-1; 7 bases fit TRBD1. The CDR3 totals 11 residues. The V gene end was trimmed by 6 bases and the J gene end by 10 bases; junction bases not matched to a gene: 5. Germline CDR1 is SNHLY and CDR2 is FYNNEI. The CDR3 loop reads CASRPNRGAFF. The CDR3 nucleotides read TGTGCCAGCAGACCGAACAGGGGAGCTTTCTTT.

In this sample, this clone turned up once. This chain uses TRBV19 with TRBJ1-2; 8 bases map to TRBD1. J lost 8 bases, V lost 6 bases, and 11 bases had no gene match. This CDR3 has 14 amino acids. Germline CDR1 and CDR2: LNHDA and SQIVND (reference sequence). CDR3 loop: CASRNLDREGGYTF. The CDR3 nucleotides are TGTGCCAGTAGAAATCTGGACAGGGAAGGAGGCTACACCTTC.

This clone was counted a single time. The chain is built from TRBV12-5 and TRBJ1-5; D uncertain. Germline V gene sequence: CDR1 LGHNT, CDR2 FRNRAP. CDR3 size: 15 residues. V was pared by 3 bases and J by 0 bases, with 9 bases between. CDR3 DNA sequence: TGTGCTAGTGGTTTTGCGGCTATTAGCAATCAGCCCCAGCATTTT. This translates into CASGFAAISNQPQHF.